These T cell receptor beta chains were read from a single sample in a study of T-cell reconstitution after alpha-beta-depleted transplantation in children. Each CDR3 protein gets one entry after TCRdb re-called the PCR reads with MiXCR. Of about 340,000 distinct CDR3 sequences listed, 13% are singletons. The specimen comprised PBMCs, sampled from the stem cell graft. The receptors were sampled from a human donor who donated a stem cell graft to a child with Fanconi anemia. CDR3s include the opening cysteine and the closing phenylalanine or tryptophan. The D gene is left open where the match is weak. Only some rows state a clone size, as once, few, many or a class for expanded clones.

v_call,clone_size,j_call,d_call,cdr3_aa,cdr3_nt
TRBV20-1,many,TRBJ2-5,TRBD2,CSANPGGGRETQYF,TGCAGTGCTAACCCCGGCGGGGGGCGAGAGACCCAGTACTTC
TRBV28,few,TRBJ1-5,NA,CASSSQPQHF,TGTGCCAGCAGTTCCCAGCCCCAGCATTTT
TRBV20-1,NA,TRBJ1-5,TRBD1,CSARAPVRTGRDNQPQHF,TGCAGTGCTAGAGCTCCGGTTAGGACAGGTAGGGATAATCAGCCCCAGCATTTT
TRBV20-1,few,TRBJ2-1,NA,CSASWAGNPMGVHNEQFF,TGCAGTGCTAGTTGGGCAGGGAACCCCATGGGGGTCCACAATGAGCAGTTCTTC
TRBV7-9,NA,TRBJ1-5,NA,CASSLQGLSNQPQHF,TGTGCCAGCAGCCTTCAGGGGTTAAGCAATCAGCCCCAGCATTTT
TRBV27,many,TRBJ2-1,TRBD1,CASTKDRSRLEQFF,TGTGCCAGCACTAAGGACAGGTCTAGGCTTGAGCAGTTCTTC
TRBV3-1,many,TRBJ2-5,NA,CASSPWDGQETQYF,TGTGCCAGCAGCCCATGGGACGGCCAAGAGACCCAGTACTTC
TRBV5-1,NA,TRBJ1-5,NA,CASSPQGPPQPQHF,TGCGCCAGCAGCCCTCAGGGTCCCCCTCAGCCCCAGCATTTT
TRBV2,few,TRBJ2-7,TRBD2,CATRMGGSSYEQYF,TGTGCCACCAGAATGGGGGGGAGCTCCTACGAGCAGTACTTC
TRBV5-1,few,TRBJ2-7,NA,CASSSGLSFSYEQYF,TGCGCCAGCAGCTCGGGACTGTCCTTCTCCTACGAGCAGTACTTC
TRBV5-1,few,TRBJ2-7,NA,CASSLGGTEQYF,TGCGCCAGCAGCCTTGGGGGGACCGAGCAGTACTTC
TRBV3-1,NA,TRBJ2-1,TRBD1,CASSQGDRGLDNEQFF,TGTGCCAGCAGCCAAGGGGACAGGGGGTTGGACAATGAGCAGTTCTTC
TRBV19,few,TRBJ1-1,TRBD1,CASSIDRGLTEAFF,TGTGCCAGTAGTATCGACAGGGGGCTCACTGAAGCTTTCTTT
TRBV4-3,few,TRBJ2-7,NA,CASSQVLPGVEQYF,TGCGCCAGCAGCCAAGTGCTCCCGGGGGTCGAGCAGTACTTC
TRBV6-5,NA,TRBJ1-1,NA,CASSYPRGSNTEAFF,TGTGCCAGCAGTTACCCGAGGGGGTCGAACACTGAAGCTTTCTTT
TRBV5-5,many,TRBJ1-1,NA,CASSLIYGFTEAFF,TGTGCCAGCAGCTTAATTTACGGGTTCACTGAAGCTTTCTTT
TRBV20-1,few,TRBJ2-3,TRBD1,CSVYRGQEGDTQYF,TGCAGTGTTTACCGGGGACAGGAGGGAGATACGCAGTATTTT
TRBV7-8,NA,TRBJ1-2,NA,CASSRLRVEAGGYTF,TGTGCCAGCAGCCGACTCAGGGTTGAGGCAGGTGGCTACACCTTC
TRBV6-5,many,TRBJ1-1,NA,CASSYSTGNTEAFF,TGTGCCAGCAGTTACTCGACGGGGAACACTGAAGCTTTCTTT
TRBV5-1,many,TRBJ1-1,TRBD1,CASSIGQGNTEAFF,TGCGCCAGCAGCATCGGACAGGGGAACACTGAAGCTTTCTTT
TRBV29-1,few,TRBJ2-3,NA,CSGGPDTQYF,TGCAGCGGAGGGCCAGATACGCAGTATTTT
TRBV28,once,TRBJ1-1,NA,CASMDGGARITEAFF,TGTGCCAGCATGGATGGGGGGGCGAGGATAACTGAAGCTTTCTTT
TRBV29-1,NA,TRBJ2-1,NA,CSVRSNEQFF,TGCAGCGTTCGAAGCAATGAGCAGTTCTTC
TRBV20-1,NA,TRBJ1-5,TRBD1,CSARKGGAGNQPQHF,TGCAGTGCTAGGAAAGGGGGCGCGGGCAATCAGCCCCAGCATTTT
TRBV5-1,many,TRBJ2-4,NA,CASSKQSTGPKNIQYF,TGCGCCAGCAGCAAACAGTCAACAGGGCCCAAAAACATTCAGTACTTC
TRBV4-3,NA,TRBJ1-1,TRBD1,CASSQDTRGTEAFF,TGCGCCAGCAGCCAAGATACCAGGGGGACTGAAGCTTTCTTT
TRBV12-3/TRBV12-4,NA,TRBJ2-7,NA,CASTPGHYEQYF,TGTGCCAGCACCCCGGGACATTACGAGCAGTACTTC
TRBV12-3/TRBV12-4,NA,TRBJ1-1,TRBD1,CASSLQDRDTEAFF,TGTGCCAGCAGTTTACAGGACAGGGACACTGAAGCTTTCTTT
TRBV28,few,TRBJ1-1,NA,CASSARPRGSTEAFF,TGTGCCAGCAGTGCGCGGCCCAGGGGAAGCACTGAAGCTTTCTTT
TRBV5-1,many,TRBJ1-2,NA,CASSLAATGGGYTF,TGCGCCAGCAGCTTGGCCGCGACAGGCGGGGGCTACACCTTC
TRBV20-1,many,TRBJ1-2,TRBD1,CSAHRGNYGYTF,TGCAGTGCTCACAGGGGTAACTATGGCTACACCTTC
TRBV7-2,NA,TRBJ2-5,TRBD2,CASSFKLAGGGETQYF,TGTGCCAGCAGCTTTAAACTAGCGGGGGGTGGAGAGACCCAGTACTTC
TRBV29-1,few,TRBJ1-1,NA,CSVDAEGLRNTEAFF,TGCAGCGTTGATGCGGAGGGCTTAAGGAACACTGAAGCTTTCTTT
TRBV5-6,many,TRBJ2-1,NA,CASSLTELEQFF,TGTGCCAGCAGCTTGACCGAACTTGAGCAGTTCTTC
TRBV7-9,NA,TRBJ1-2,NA,CASSFLRREANYGYTF,TGTGCCAGCAGCTTCCTAAGGAGGGAGGCTAACTATGGCTACACCTTC
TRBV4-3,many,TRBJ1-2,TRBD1,CASSQDLGQGARGYTF,TGCGCCAGCAGCCAAGATCTAGGGCAGGGGGCTCGAGGCTACACCTTC
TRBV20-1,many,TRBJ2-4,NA,CSARDTWDANIQYF,TGCAGTGCTAGAGATACGTGGGATGCAAACATTCAGTACTTC
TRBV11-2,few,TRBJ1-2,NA,CASSLDDGSYGYTF,TGTGCCAGCAGCTTAGACGACGGGTCCTATGGCTACACCTTC
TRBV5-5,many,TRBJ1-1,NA,CASSLSSTTNTEAFF,TGTGCCAGCAGCTTGAGCTCCACAACGAACACTGAAGCTTTCTTT
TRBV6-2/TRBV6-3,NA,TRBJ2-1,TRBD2,CASILAGGNYNEQFF,TGTGCCAGCATCCTAGCGGGGGGTAACTACAATGAGCAGTTCTTC
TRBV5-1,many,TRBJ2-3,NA,CASSLVGSNTDTQYF,TGCGCCAGCAGCTTGGTGGGTTCCAACACAGATACGCAGTATTTT
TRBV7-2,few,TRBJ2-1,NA,CASSLDLADNEQFF,TGTGCCAGCAGCTTAGATTTAGCGGACAATGAGCAGTTCTTC
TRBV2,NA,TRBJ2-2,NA,CASNQDRAGTGELFF,TGTGCCAGCAACCAAGACAGGGCGGGAACCGGGGAGCTGTTTTTT
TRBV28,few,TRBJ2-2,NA,CASSFQGRAGELFF,TGTGCCAGCAGTTTTCAGGGGAGGGCCGGGGAGCTGTTTTTT
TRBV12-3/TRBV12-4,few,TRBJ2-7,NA,CASSLARTGSYEQYF,TGTGCCAGCAGTCTGGCCCGGACCGGTTCCTACGAGCAGTACTTC
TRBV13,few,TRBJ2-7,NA,CASSLWGSYEQYF,TGTGCCAGCAGCTTATGGGGCTCCTACGAGCAGTACTTC
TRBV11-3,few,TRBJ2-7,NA,CASSLGSKNYEQYF,TGTGCCAGCAGCTTAGGGTCCAAAAACTACGAGCAGTACTTC
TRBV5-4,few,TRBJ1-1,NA,CASSSDPGRLNTEAFF,TGTGCCAGCAGCTCGGACCCGGGACGGTTGAACACTGAAGCTTTCTTT
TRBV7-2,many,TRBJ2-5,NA,CASSLVAGVQETQYF,TGTGCCAGCAGCTTAGTAGCCGGAGTACAAGAGACCCAGTACTTC
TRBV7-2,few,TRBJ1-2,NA,CASSLAPRLGYGYTF,TGTGCCAGCAGCTTAGCGCCCCGGTTGGGTTATGGCTACACCTTC
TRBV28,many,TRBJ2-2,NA,CASISTGSLTGELFF,TGTGCCAGCATTTCCACAGGGTCCTTGACCGGGGAGCTGTTTTTT
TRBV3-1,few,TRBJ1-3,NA,CASSQAAEEVHTIYF,TGTGCCAGCAGCCAAGCGGCGGAGGAGGTACACACCATATATTTT
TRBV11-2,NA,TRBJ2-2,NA,CASSLDRYTGELFF,TGTGCCAGCAGCTTAGACAGATACACCGGGGAGCTGTTTTTT
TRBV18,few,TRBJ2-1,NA,CASSPRLWTAPYNEQFF,TGTGCCAGCTCACCAAGGTTATGGACAGCCCCCTACAATGAGCAGTTCTTC